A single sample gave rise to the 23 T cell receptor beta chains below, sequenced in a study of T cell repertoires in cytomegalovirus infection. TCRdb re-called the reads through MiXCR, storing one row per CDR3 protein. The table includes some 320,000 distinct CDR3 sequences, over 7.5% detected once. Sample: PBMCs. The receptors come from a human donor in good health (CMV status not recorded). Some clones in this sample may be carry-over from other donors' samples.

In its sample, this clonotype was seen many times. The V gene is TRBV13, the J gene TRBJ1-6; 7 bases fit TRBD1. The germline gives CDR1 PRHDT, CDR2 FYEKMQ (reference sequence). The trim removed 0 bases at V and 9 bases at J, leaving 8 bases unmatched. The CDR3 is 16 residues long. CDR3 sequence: CASSLGHEGAVSPLHF. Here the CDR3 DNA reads TGTGCCAGCAGCTTAGGCCATGAGGGGGCGGTTTCACCCCTCCACTTT.

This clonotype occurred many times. The CDR3 nucleotides are TGTGCCAGCAGTCCGGGACTTCAAGAGACCCAGTACTTC. Its translation: CASSPGLQETQYF. The rearrangement links TRBV18 to TRBJ2-5; perhaps TRBD2 as D (6 bases). This CDR3 comprises 13 residues. CDR1 is KGHSH and CDR2 is LQKENI in the germline V gene. The V end lost 8 bases, the J end lost 2 bases, and 12 bases lay between the germline ends.

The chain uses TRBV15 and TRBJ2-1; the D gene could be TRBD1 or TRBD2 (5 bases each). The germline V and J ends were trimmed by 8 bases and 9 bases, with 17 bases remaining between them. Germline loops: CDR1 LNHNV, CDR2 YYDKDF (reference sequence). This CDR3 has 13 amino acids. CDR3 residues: CATHERVGTEQFF. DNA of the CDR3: TGTGCCACCCACGAGCGTGTTGGGACTGAGCAGTTCTTC.

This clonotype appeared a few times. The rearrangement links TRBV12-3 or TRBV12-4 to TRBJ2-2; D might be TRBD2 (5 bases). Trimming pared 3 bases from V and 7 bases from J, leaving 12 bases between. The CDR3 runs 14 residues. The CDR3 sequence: CASSLVRRNGELFF. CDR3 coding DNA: TGTGCCAGCAGTTTGGTCAGGAGGAACGGGGAGCTGTTTTTT.

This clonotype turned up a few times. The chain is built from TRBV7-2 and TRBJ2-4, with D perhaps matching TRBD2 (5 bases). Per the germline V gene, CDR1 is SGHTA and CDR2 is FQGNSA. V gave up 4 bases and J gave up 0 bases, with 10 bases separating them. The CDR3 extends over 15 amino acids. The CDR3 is CASSSEGLAKNIQYF. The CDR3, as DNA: TGTGCCAGCAGCTCAGAAGGACTAGCCAAAAACATTCAGTACTTC.

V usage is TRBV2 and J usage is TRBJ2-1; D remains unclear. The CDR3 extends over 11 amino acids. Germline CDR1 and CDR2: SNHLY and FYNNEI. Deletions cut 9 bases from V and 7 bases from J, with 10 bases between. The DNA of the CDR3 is TGTGCCAGTCTGGTTTCTAATGAGCAGTTCTTC. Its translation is CASLVSNEQFF.

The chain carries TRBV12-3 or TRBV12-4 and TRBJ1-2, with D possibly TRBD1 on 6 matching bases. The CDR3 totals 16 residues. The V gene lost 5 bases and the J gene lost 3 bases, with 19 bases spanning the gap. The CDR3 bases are TGTGCCAGCAGTATCATAACAGGGAAGGTTTACTATGGCTACACCTTC. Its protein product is CASSIITGKVYYGYTF.

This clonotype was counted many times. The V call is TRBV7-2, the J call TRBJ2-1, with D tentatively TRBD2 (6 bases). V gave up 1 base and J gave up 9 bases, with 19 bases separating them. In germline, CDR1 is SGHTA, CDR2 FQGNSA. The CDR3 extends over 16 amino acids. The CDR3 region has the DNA TGTGCCAGCAGCTTAGGTGTGGGGACGGCAGCGGGTGAGCAGTTCTTC. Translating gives CASSLGVGTAAGEQFF.

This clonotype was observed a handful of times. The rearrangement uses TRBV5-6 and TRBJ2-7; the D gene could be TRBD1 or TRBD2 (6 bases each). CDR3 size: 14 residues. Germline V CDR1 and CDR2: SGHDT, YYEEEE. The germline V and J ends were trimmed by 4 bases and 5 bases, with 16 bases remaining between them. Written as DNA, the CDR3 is TGTGCCAGCAGCCGGGGGCTGGAGTTCGACGAGCAGTACTTC. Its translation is CASSRGLEFDEQYF. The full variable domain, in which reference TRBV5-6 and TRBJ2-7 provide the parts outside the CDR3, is DAGVTQSPTHLIKTRGQQVTLRCSPKSGHDTVSWYQQALGQGPQFIFQYYEEEERQRGNFPDRFSGHQFPNYSSELNVNALLLGDSALYLCASSRGLEFDEQYFGPGTRLTVT.

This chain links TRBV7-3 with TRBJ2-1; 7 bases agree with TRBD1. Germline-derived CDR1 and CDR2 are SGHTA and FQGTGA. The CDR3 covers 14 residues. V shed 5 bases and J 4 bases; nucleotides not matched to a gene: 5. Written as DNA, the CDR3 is TGTGCCAGCAGCCGTGGACAGGTGTACAATGAGCAGTTCTTC. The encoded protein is CASSRGQVYNEQFF.

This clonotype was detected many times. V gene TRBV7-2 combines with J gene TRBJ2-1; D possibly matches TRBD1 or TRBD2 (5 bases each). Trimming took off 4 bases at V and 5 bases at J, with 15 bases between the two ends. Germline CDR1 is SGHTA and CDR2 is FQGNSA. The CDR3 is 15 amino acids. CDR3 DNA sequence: TGTGCCAGCAGCTCCCGGGACCTGGCAAACAATGAGCAGTTCTTC. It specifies CASSSRDLANNEQFF.

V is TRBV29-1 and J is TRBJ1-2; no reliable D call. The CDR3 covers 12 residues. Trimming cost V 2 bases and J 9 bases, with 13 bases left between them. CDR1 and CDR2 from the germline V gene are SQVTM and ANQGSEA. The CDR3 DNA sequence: TGCAGCGTTGAATCGTCCCGCGGGAGCTACACCTTC. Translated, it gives CSVESSRGSYTF.

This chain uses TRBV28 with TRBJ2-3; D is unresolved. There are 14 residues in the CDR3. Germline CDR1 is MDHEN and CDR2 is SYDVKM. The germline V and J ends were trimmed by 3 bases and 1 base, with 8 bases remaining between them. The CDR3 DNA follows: TGTGCCAGCAGTTTTTCCGAGGGCACAGATACGCAGTATTTT. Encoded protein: CASSFSEGTDTQYF.

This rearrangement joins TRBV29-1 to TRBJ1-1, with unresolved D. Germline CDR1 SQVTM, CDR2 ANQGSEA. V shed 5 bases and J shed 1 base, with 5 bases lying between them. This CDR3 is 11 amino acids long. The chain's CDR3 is CSVSENTEAFF. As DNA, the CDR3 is TGCAGCGTTTCAGAGAACACTGAAGCTTTCTTT.

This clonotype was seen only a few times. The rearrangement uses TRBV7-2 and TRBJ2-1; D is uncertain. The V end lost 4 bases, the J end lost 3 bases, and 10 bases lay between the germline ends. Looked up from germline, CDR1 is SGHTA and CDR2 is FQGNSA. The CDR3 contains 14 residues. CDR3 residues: CASSSSQIYNEQFF. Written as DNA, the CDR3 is TGTGCCAGCAGCTCCTCTCAAATCTACAATGAGCAGTTCTTC.

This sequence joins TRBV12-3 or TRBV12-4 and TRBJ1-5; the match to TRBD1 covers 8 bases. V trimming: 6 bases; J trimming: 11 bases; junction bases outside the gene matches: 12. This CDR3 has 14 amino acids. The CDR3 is CASSQRDRIIAQHF. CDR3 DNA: TGTGCCAGCAGCCAGAGGGACAGGATTATTGCCCAGCATTTT.

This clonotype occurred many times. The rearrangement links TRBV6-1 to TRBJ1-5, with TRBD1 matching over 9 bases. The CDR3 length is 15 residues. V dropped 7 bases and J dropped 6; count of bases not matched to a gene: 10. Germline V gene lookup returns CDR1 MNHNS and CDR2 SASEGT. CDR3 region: CASTLGQGGSQPQHF. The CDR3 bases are TGTGCCAGCACCTTGGGACAGGGTGGAAGTCAGCCCCAGCATTTT.

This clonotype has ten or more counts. CDR3 sequence: CASSLGQSLNYGYTF. In nucleotides, the CDR3 is TGTGCCAGCAGCTTAGGACAGTCTCTTAACTATGGCTACACCTTC. The chain recombines TRBV7-2 with TRBJ1-2; D is perhaps TRBD1 (5 bases). CDR3 length: 15 amino acids. Trimming removed 1 base at V and 1 base at J, with 10 bases between. The germline CDR1 and CDR2 sequences are SGHTA and FQGNSA.

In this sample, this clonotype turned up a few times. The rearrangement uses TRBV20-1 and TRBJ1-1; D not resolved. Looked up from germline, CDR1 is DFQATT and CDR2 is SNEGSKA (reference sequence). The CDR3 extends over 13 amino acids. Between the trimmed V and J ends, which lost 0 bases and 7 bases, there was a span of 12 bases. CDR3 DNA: TGCAGTGCTAGAGACTTGAGGGTGGGTGAAGCTTTCTTT. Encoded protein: CSARDLRVGEAFF.

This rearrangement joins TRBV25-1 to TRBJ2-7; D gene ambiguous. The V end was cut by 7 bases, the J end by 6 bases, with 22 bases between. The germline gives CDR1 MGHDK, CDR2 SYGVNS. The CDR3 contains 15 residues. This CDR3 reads CASTSSFPSTGEQYF. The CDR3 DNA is TGTGCCAGCACCTCGAGTTTTCCGTCAACCGGCGAGCAGTACTTC.

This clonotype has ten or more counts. The CDR3 region is CASKRQRGEKDTQYF. The DNA for the CDR3 is TGTGCCAGCAAGCGTCAGCGGGGGGAAAAGGATACGCAGTATTTT. The genes are TRBV7-8 and TRBJ2-3; 9 nucleotides match TRBD2. This CDR3 is built from 15 residues. V shed 7 bases and J 6 bases; nucleotides not matched to a gene: 11. CDR1 is SGHVS and CDR2 is FQNEAQ in the germline V gene.

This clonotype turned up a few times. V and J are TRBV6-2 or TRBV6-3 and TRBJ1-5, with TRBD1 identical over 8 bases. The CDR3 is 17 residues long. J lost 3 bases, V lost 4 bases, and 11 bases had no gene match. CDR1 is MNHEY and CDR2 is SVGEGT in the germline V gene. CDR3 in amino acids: CASSSLPQGAVNQPQHF. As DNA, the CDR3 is TGTGCCAGCAGTTCCCTTCCTCAGGGGGCGGTCAATCAGCCCCAGCATTTT.

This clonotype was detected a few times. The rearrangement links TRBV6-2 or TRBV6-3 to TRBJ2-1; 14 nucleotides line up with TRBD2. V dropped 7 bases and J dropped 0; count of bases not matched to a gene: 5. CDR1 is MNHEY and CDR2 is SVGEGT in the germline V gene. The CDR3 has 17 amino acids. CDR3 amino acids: CASTGLAGASSYNEQFF. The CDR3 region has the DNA TGTGCCAGCACGGGACTAGCGGGGGCTAGCTCCTACAATGAGCAGTTCTTC.